The 25 T cell receptor beta chains below were found in one sample sequenced in a study of early T cells in non-severe SARS-CoV-2 infection. Via MiXCR, TCRdb re-called the 5' RACE reads, giving one row per CDR3 protein. This table has 80,000 or so distinct CDR3 sequences, about 14% appearing once. Specimen: whole blood. The receptors here all came from an adult who was a healthcare worker with PCR-confirmed SARS-CoV-2 infection or an uninfected control (not recorded which).

The chain recombines TRBV9 with TRBJ1-4; D uncertain. CDR1 SGDLS and CDR2 YYNGEE come from the germline V gene. The CDR3 contains 12 residues. Trimming cost V 3 bases and J 5 bases, with 5 bases left between them. The CDR3 loop reads CASSAGNEKLFF. CDR3 in DNA: TGTGCCAGCAGCGCGGGCAATGAAAAACTGTTTTTT. The whole variable domain, remainder taken from reference TRBV9 and TRBJ1-4, is DSGVTQTPKHLITATGQRVTLRCSPRSGDLSVYWYQQSLDQGLQFLIQYYNGEERAKGNILERFSAQQFPDLHSELNLSSLELGDSALYFCASSAGNEKLFFGSGTQLSVL.

This clonotype was seen only a few times. The chain joins TRBV7-9 to TRBJ2-3; D remains unclear. The V end lost 5 bases, the J end lost 5 bases, and 11 bases lay between the germline ends. The CDR3 totals 13 residues. Germline CDR1 and CDR2: SEHNR and FQNEAQ (reference sequence). CDR3 bases: TGTGCCAGCAGCAGAGTGGGGATAGATACGCAGTATTTT. It encodes CASSRVGIDTQYF.

In this sample, this clonotype turned up many times. The rearrangement links TRBV5-1 to TRBJ1-5; possible D gene TRBD1, 6 bases. Germline assignment: CDR1 SGHRS and CDR2 YFSETQ. This CDR3 has 15 amino acids. Deletions cut 4 bases from V and 1 base from J, with 12 bases between. The CDR3 nucleotides are TGCGCCAGCAGCCCAGGGGAATTGAGCAATCAGCCCCAGCATTTT. This codes for CASSPGELSNQPQHF.

Concerning this clonotype itself: Without the conserved terminal phenylalanine or tryptophan, this CDR3 likely stems from a read error. The DNA is left out, because the CDR3 cannot be placed on it with certainty; the CDR3 is given as TCRdb lists it. The chain employs TRBV6-1 and TRBJ2-7; TRBD1 is the table's D call, not checked against the DNA. Germline V gives CDR1 MNHNS, CDR2 SASEGT. A total of 12 residues make up the CDR3, ends included. The CDR3 here is CASSGPGQALWY.

This clonotype was found many times. This rearrangement joins TRBV25-1 to TRBJ2-7, with D hard to call. The V and J ends lost 2 bases and 3 bases respectively, with 5 bases between them. This CDR3 spans 12 amino acids. CDR1 is MGHDK, CDR2 SYGVNS, per germline. The CDR3 DNA is TGTGCCAGCAGTGAAGCGGACTACGAGCAGTACTTC. This sequence encodes CASSEADYEQYF.

Of note for this clonotype: The germline gene is not matched at one end of the junction; a read error may be the cause. The rearrangement uses TRBV10-1 and TRBJ1-1, with D unresolved. Germline V gene sequence: CDR1 WNHNN, CDR2 SYGVQD (reference sequence). This CDR3 has 13 residues. CDR3 protein: CASSDGGNIEAFF. The CDR3 DNA follows: TGCGCCAGCAGTGACGGAGGGAACATTGAAGCTTTCTTT.

This clonotype was counted between two and nine times. V usage is TRBV7-6 and J usage is TRBJ2-1; 9 nucleotides align to TRBD2. The CDR3 runs to 19 residues. The junction had 13 bases not matched to a gene; V was cut back by 2 bases and J by 2 bases. The germline V gene has CDR1 SGHVS and CDR2 FNYEAQ. CDR3 coding DNA: TGTGCCAGCAGCTTATCTCGCAGATCGCGGGAGGGACCCTACAATGAGCAGTTCTTC. Its translation: CASSLSRRSREGPYNEQFF.

This clonotype was observed many times. This chain joins TRBV2 and TRBJ2-7, with 7 bases that match TRBD1. Germline V CDR1 and CDR2: SNHLY, FYNNEI. After removal of 6 bases from V and 2 bases from J, the junction contained 7 bases not matched to a gene. This CDR3 contains 14 residues. The CDR3 sequence: CASSAGTGAYEQYF. The DNA for the CDR3 is TGTGCCAGCAGCGCCGGTACAGGGGCCTACGAGCAGTACTTC.

This clonotype has a handful of counts. V and J are TRBV5-1 and TRBJ2-7, with TRBD1 as a possible D gene (6 bases). The CDR3 extends over 15 amino acids. CDR1 and CDR2 from the germline V gene are SGHRS and YFSETQ. Between the trimmed V and J ends, which lost 4 bases and 2 bases, there was a span of 16 bases. CDR3 amino acids: CASSPRQGITYEQYF. In nucleotides, the CDR3 is TGCGCCAGCAGCCCGCGGCAGGGGATTACCTACGAGCAGTACTTC.

There are many counts of this clonotype. The chain links TRBV18 to TRBJ2-7; D call uncertain. V was clipped by 3 bases and J by 0 bases, with 6 bases between them. The germline V gene has CDR1 KGHSH and CDR2 LQKENI. The CDR3 consists of 13 residues. This chain's CDR3 is CASSPGFSYEQYF. CDR3 sequence (DNA): TGTGCCAGCTCACCGGGCTTCTCCTACGAGCAGTACTTC.

This clonotype occurred many times. The chain uses TRBV6-5 and TRBJ2-1; the D gene could be TRBD1 or TRBD2 (5 bases each). This CDR3 region has 14 residues. Germline CDR1 and CDR2: MNHEY and SVGAGI. V was trimmed by 6 bases and J by 5 bases, leaving 14 bases between them. The CDR3 coding sequence is TGTGCCAGCAGCGTGGGGGTCATCAACAATGAGCAGTTCTTC. This translates into CASSVGVINNEQFF.

Ten or more counts support this clonotype. The V gene is TRBV10-3, the J gene TRBJ1-5; 10 bases line up with TRBD1. V lost 6 bases to trimming and J lost 7 bases; unmatched junction nucleotides: 0. Germline-derived CDR1 and CDR2 are ENHRY and SYGVKD. CDR3 length: 12 residues. In nucleotides, the CDR3 is TGTGCCATCAGGGACAGGGGGCAGCCCCAGCATTTT. Its protein product is CAIRDRGQPQHF.

The chain combines TRBV9 with TRBJ2-2; D gene ambiguous. Trimming cost V 0 bases and J 6 bases, with 9 bases left between them. The length of the CDR3 is 14 residues. Per germline, CDR1 SGDLS and CDR2 YYNGEE. The CDR3 sequence is CASSVELSSGELFF. Here the CDR3 DNA reads TGTGCCAGCAGCGTAGAGTTGTCCTCCGGGGAGCTGTTTTTT.

There are many counts of this clonotype. The CDR3 protein is CASSKPDRVSYEQYF. CDR3 in DNA: TGTGCCAGCAGTAAACCTGACAGGGTCTCCTACGAGCAGTACTTC. The chain uses TRBV2 and TRBJ2-7; TRBD1 agrees at 7 bases. J lost 0 bases, V lost 5 bases, and 7 bases had no gene match. The germline V gene has CDR1 SNHLY and CDR2 FYNNEI. The CDR3 is 15 residues long.

This chain connects TRBV27 to TRBJ1-2, with D maybe TRBD1 (6 bases). Trimming removed 8 bases at V and 4 bases at J, with 14 bases between. Germline V CDR1 and CDR2: MNHEY, SMNVEV (reference sequence). The CDR3 is 13 amino acids. The CDR3 spells CASGDNYPYGYTF. CDR3 bases: TGTGCCAGCGGGGACAATTACCCCTATGGCTACACCTTC.

A word on this clonotype: One junction end disagrees with the germline gene, perhaps due to a read error. The J gene is TRBJ1-3, the V gene TRBV12-5; TRBD1 might be the D (5 bases). The CDR3 is 19 residues long. Germline CDR1 LGHNT, CDR2 FRNRAP. The CDR3 region has the DNA TGTGCTAGTGGTTTGACTCTTTCCGGGACGGGGGAATCTGAAAACACCATATATTTT. This encodes CASGLTLSGTGESENTIYF.

The DNA for the CDR3 is TGCAGTGCTAGAAAGGACAAAAACATTCAGTACTTC. Its translation: CSARKDKNIQYF. The genes are TRBV20-1 and TRBJ2-4; D ambiguous. CDR3 length: 12 residues. Germline assignment: CDR1 DFQATT and CDR2 SNEGSKA (reference sequence). V was pared by 2 bases and J by 3 bases, with 5 bases between.

This clonotype was seen at least ten times. The chain is built from TRBV20-1 and TRBJ2-7; TRBD2 matches 9 bases. The CDR3 length is 18 residues. Germline CDR1 reads DFQATT; CDR2 reads SNEGSKA (reference sequence). J gave up 0 bases and V 0 bases, and 12 bases lay outside the gene matches. This CDR3 is CSARDRVAGAILSYEQYF. CDR3 sequence (DNA): TGCAGTGCTAGAGATCGGGTAGCGGGGGCCATCCTCTCCTACGAGCAGTACTTC.

This clonotype was observed a handful of times. The genes are TRBV6-2 or TRBV6-3 and TRBJ1-1; D might be TRBD1 (5 bases). The CDR3 has 14 amino acids. From germline, CDR1 is MNHEY and CDR2 SVGEGT. V was shortened by 2 bases and J by 3 bases, with 10 bases between the two germline ends. CDR3: CASSYRGGDTEAFF. The CDR3 DNA is TGTGCCAGCAGTTACCGGGGAGGGGACACTGAAGCTTTCTTT.

The rearrangement links TRBV25-1 to TRBJ2-7; TRBD2 matches 9 bases. Per the germline V gene, CDR1 is MGHDK and CDR2 is SYGVNS. This CDR3 contains 15 residues. V lost 5 bases and J lost 2; bases outside the gene matches: 7. The CDR3 protein is CASSLPVAGAYEQYF. In DNA, the CDR3 is TGTGCCAGCAGTCTTCCGGTAGCGGGGGCCTACGAGCAGTACTTC.

This clonotype appeared many times. The chain combines TRBV28 with TRBJ1-1, with D maybe TRBD1 (6 bases). Trimming shortened V by 3 bases and J by 0 bases, and 8 bases separated the two germline ends. Germline assignment: CDR1 MDHEN and CDR2 SYDVKM. The CDR3 extends over 14 amino acids. The CDR3 region has the DNA TGTGCCAGCAGTTTTCAGGGGATGAACACTGAAGCTTTCTTT. Protein: CASSFQGMNTEAFF.

The chain couples TRBV10-3 to TRBJ2-5; 9 positions agree with TRBD1. The CDR3 extends over 15 amino acids. Germline V gene sequence: CDR1 ENHRY, CDR2 SYGVKD. V gave up 5 bases and J gave up 5 bases; unmatched junction bases: 9. The CDR3 is CAISPGQGTQETQYF. The CDR3, as DNA: TGTGCCATCAGTCCGGGACAGGGCACGCAGGAGACCCAGTACTTC.

This clonotype was detected ten times or more. V usage is TRBV7-6 and J usage is TRBJ2-3; D might be TRBD1 or TRBD2, each matching 5 bases. Germline CDR1 reads SGHVS; CDR2 reads FNYEAQ. This CDR3 comprises 15 residues. V was clipped by 1 base and J by 2 bases, with 10 bases between them. The CDR3 region is CASSLVGAATDTQYF. CDR3 bases: TGTGCCAGCAGCTTAGTCGGGGCGGCCACAGATACGCAGTATTTT.

This clonotype was detected ten times or more. The V and J genes are TRBV20-1 and TRBJ2-5; D gene ambiguous. From germline, CDR1 is DFQATT and CDR2 SNEGSKA (reference sequence). This CDR3 contains 13 residues. Trimming pared 0 bases from V and 4 bases from J, leaving 9 bases between. The CDR3 here is CSARDNSRETQYF. The CDR3 DNA sequence: TGCAGTGCTAGAGATAACAGTAGAGAGACCCAGTACTTC.

This clonotype was observed many times. V and J are TRBV29-1 and TRBJ1-1, with D maybe TRBD1 (6 bases). The CDR3 has 15 residues. The V gene's germline CDR1 is SQVTM and CDR2 ANQGSEA. V was cut by 7 bases and J by 1 base, with 19 bases left in between. CDR3 DNA sequence: TGCAGCGGTAGACAGGATTACCCTAGGAACACTGAAGCTTTCTTT. Translating it yields CSGRQDYPRNTEAFF.